The next 4 T cell receptor beta chains were all read from a single sample in a study of cytomegalovirus exposure and HLA in healthy donors. Primers: 60 Vbeta forward and 13 Jbeta reverse. Only in-frame clones appear in the TCRdb table, and some are missing; sequencing was by immunoSEQ multiplex PCR. The top ten hold 15% of the sample, which has around 200,000 clones, roughly 80% seen once. The specimen sequenced was PBMCs. These receptors originate from a man between 40 and 49 years old in good health and CMV-seronegative.

The chain has TRBV7-8 and TRBJ2-3; D is perhaps TRBD2 (7 bases). CDR1 and CDR2 (germline): SGHVS, FQNEAQ. The CDR3 is made up of 19 amino acids. V was trimmed by 5 bases and J by 0 bases, leaving 24 bases between them. CDR3 bases: TGTGCCAGCAGCCCCAGTAGAATGGGGGCGCGGGGGAGCACAGATACGCAGTATTTT. It encodes CASSPSRMGARGSTDTQYF.

J is TRBJ1-6 and V is TRBV7-2; D possibly corresponds to TRBD1 (5 bases). The germline gives CDR1 SGHTA, CDR2 FQGNSA. CDR3 length equals 14 residues. V lost 5 bases and J lost 7, with 12 bases in between. CDR3 protein: CASSTPGLNSPLHF. As DNA, the CDR3 is TGTGCCAGCAGCACTCCGGGACTAAATTCACCCCTCCACTTT.

The chain employs TRBV28 and TRBJ1-4; maybe TRBD1 (5 bases). The CDR3 has 13 amino acids. The V end lost 6 bases, the J end lost 10 bases, and 15 bases lay between the germline ends. The germline V gene has CDR1 MDHEN and CDR2 SYDVKM. The CDR3 loop reads CASRGTGLGKLFF. CDR3 nucleotides: TGTGCCAGCAGGGGGACGGGACTCGGAAAACTGTTTTTT.

This clone was counted between two and nine times. The gene calls are TRBV18 and TRBJ2-1; 11 bases align to TRBD1. Germline V gene data show CDR1 as KGHSH and CDR2 as LQKENI. V lost 5 bases to trimming and J lost 3 bases; unmatched junction nucleotides: 6. The CDR3 is 16 amino acids. CDR3 loop: CASSSTGTGGYNEQFF. Written as DNA, the CDR3 is TGTGCCAGCTCATCGACCGGGACAGGGGGCTACAATGAGCAGTTCTTC.